This TCR beta chain is drawn from a study of PD-L1 blockade in urothelial cancer. Study summary: Analyses were performed on blood at 3 weeks after treatment start (the second dose) and at 6 weeks.

Time point given: peripheral blood 6 weeks after treatment start. Anywhere from 1 to 8 samples came from each patient, spanning pretreatment and on-treatment. The germline V gene has CDR1 KGHSH and CDR2 LQKENI. V dropped 6 bases and J dropped 9; count of bases not matched to a gene: 10. This CDR3 comprises 16 residues. The table came from immunoSEQ multiplex PCR; TCRdb's copy has only in-frame clones and leaves some out. In the table there are about 120,000 clones, about 84% of which are singletons. The chain combines TRBV18 with TRBJ1-6; 11 bases line up with TRBD1. Specimen: PBMCs, collected around atezolizumab (anti-PD-L1) treatment. The sequence was collected from a middle-aged man with urothelial cancer. CDR3 protein: CASSPRGQGEGSPLHF. In DNA form, the CDR3 reads TGTGCCAGCTCTCCGAGGGGACAGGGGGAAGGTTCACCCCTCCACTTT. The full variable domain, in which reference TRBV18 and TRBJ1-6 provide the parts outside the CDR3, is NAGVMQNPRHLVRRRGQEARLRCSPMKGHSHVYWYRQLPEEGLKFMVYLQKENIIDESGMPKERFSAEFPKEGPSILRIQQVVRGDSAAYFCASSPRGQGEGSPLHFGNGTRLTVT.